Presented here are 8 T cell receptor beta chains from one specimen sequenced in a study of shared clonotypes between healthy human individuals. The repertoire was sequenced with immunoSEQ multiplex PCR; TCRdb's copy has only in-frame clones and lacks some. The table lists approximately 350,000 clones, approximately 79% of them singletons. Input material: memory CD4+ T cells sorted from blood. Subset described: CD45RA-negative fraction. These receptors were collected from a man aged 25 to 40 in good health.

The chain couples TRBV6-1 to TRBJ2-2; no firm D call. The V end was cut by 0 bases, the J end by 6 bases, with 14 bases between. The CDR3 covers 16 residues. Germline assignment: CDR1 MNHNS and CDR2 SASEGT. In DNA form, the CDR3 reads TGTGCCAGCAGTGAAGCAACTTATCACTACGCCGGGGAGCTGTTTTTT. This sequence encodes CASSEATYHYAGELFF.

This rearrangement joins TRBV18 to TRBJ1-3; weak D call: TRBD1 (5 bases). V was clipped by 3 bases and J by 4 bases, with 13 bases between them. The length of the CDR3 is 15 residues. Germline CDR1 and CDR2: KGHSH and LQKENI. The CDR3 DNA sequence: TGTGCCAGCTCACCCCCCGGGACGATCGGAAACACCATATATTTT. It yields the protein CASSPPGTIGNTIYF.

This clone appeared many times. The CDR3 spells CASSGSGTGREQYF. Here the CDR3 DNA reads TGTGCCAGCAGCGGATCCGGGACAGGGAGAGAGCAGTACTTC. The chain recombines TRBV5-4 with TRBJ2-7, with 9 bases aligning to TRBD1. CDR3 length: 14 residues. J gave up 7 bases and V 4 bases, and 9 bases lay outside the gene matches. Germline CDR1 and CDR2: SGHNT and YYREEE (reference sequence). Combining the CDR3 with reference TRBV5-4 and TRBJ2-7 gives the whole variable domain ETGVTQSPTHLIKTRGQQVTLRCSSQSGHNTVSWYQQALGQGPQFIFQYYREEENGRGNFPPRFSGLQFPNYSSELNVNALELDDSALYLCASSGSGTGREQYFGPGTRLTVT.

The rearrangement links TRBV5-4 to TRBJ2-2, with TRBD2 as a possible D gene (6 bases). The length of the CDR3 is 13 residues. Trimming stripped 10 bases from V and 0 bases from J, with 10 bases between. From germline, CDR1 is SGHNT and CDR2 YYREEE (reference sequence). The CDR3 DNA is TGTGCCGCAGGGACTCCGAACACCGGGGAGCTGTTTTTT. Its translation: CAAGTPNTGELFF.

This clone has a count of ten or more. The chain couples TRBV30 to TRBJ2-2; D remains ambiguous. The germline V and J ends were trimmed by 3 bases and 2 bases, with 4 bases remaining between them. The CDR3 has 12 residues. Germline V gives CDR1 GTSNPN, CDR2 SVGIG (reference sequence). The CDR3 DNA is TGTGCCTGGAGCCCCAACACCGGGGAGCTGTTTTTT. It codes for CAWSPNTGELFF.

The sample holds many counts of this clone. This chain uses TRBV28 with TRBJ1-5; D ambiguous. V was cut by 6 bases and J by 1 base, with 13 bases left in between. The germline CDR1 and CDR2 sequences are MDHEN and SYDVKM. CDR3 length: 15 amino acids. The CDR3 here is CASSRRGYSNQPQHF. CDR3 nucleotides: TGTGCCAGCAGCCGTCGAGGGTACAGCAATCAGCCCCAGCATTTT.

CDR3 bases: TGTGCCAGCAGCAGGGGTATCGGGGAGCTGTTTTTT. Translated: CASSRGIGELFF. The rearrangement links TRBV6-5 to TRBJ2-2, with D possibly being TRBD1 (6 bases). The CDR3 consists of 12 residues. The germline V gene encodes CDR1 MNHEY and CDR2 SVGAGI. Trimming left V 6 bases short and J 7 bases short, with 9 bases between.

This CDR3 is CASSQDLTGEYEQYF. The CDR3 DNA reads TGTGCCAGCAGCCAAGATCTCACAGGGGAGTACGAGCAGTACTTC. J is TRBJ2-7 and V is TRBV4-2; 7 bases align to TRBD1. Germline V lookup: CDR1 LGHNA, CDR2 YNFKEQ. Trimming took 0 bases from V and 4 from J; bases not matched to a gene: 6. The CDR3 length is 15 residues.